This entry features one T cell receptor beta chain sequence. The PCR made use of 60 Vbeta and 13 Jbeta primers. Method: immunoSEQ multiplex PCR; TCRdb's copy keeps in-frame clones and lacks some. The sample shows 100,000 to 150,000 clones, almost 85% of them seen only once. The record originates from a study of cytomegalovirus exposure and HLA in healthy donors. V lost 2 bases, J lost 11 bases, and 13 bases lay in between. This CDR3 comprises 12 residues. The V gene's germline CDR1 is SGHDT and CDR2 YYEEEE. Sequencing input: PBMCs. This sequence was found in a boy aged 2 to 10 in good health and CMV-seronegative. The rearrangement uses TRBV5-6 and TRBJ1-2; D is uncertain. The CDR3 spells CASSFFSRGYTF. CDR3 DNA: TGTGCCAGCAGCTTTTTTTCGCGGGGTTACACCTTC.